These T cell receptor beta chains were read from a single sample in a study of shared clonotypes between healthy human individuals. Sequencing used immunoSEQ multiplex PCR; TCRdb keeps in-frame clones, though not all of them. This table has about half a million clones, about 78% appearing once. Sequenced material: PBMCs. The receptors derive from a woman aged 35 to 49 in good health. Some clones in this sample may be carry-over from other donors' samples. CDR3s include the opening cysteine and the closing phenylalanine or tryptophan.

V	J	CDR3
TRBV9	TRBJ1-1	CASSVVGPVGSEAFF
TRBV28	TRBJ1-2	CASSFPQDHYGYTF
TRBV4-1	TRBJ2-1	CASSHGDRDYNEQFF
TRBV5-1	TRBJ2-7	CASSDGLSGSEQYF
TRBV28	TRBJ2-7	CASTQMAQGAYEQYF
TRBV2	TRBJ1-2	CASSPGVYGYTF
TRBV28	TRBJ1-2	CASSLKTGYLYGYTF
TRBV30	TRBJ1-1	CACTQSSGTEAFF
TRBV5-1	TRBJ1-1	CASSLGSRADSEAFF
TRBV6-1	TRBJ2-3	CASSEYRGGAQYF
TRBV15	TRBJ2-1	CATSRLGLTTEQFF
TRBV11-3	TRBJ1-1	CASSPDRPTEAFF
TRBV5-5	TRBJ1-1	CASSFDSWTEAFF
TRBV27	TRBJ1-4	CASSRGLSNEKLFF
TRBV7-9	TRBJ1-6	CASSLVAGMDSPLHF
TRBV21-1	TRBJ1-2	CASSKVQVNYGYTF
TRBV28	TRBJ2-3	CASSPMGQGTDTQYF
TRBV28	TRBJ2-7	CASSLAGGSYEQYF
TRBV6-5	TRBJ1-2	CASSHRGGANYGYTF
TRBV30	TRBJ2-4	CAWSVGVGSRVQNIQYF
TRBV30	TRBJ1-1	CAWSFRDRDLEAFF
TRBV2	TRBJ2-7	CASSEWDRGSVEQYF
TRBV18	TRBJ1-2	CASSPEGQGNYGYTF
TRBV28	TRBJ2-7	CASSFRDRLSYEQYF
TRBV9	TRBJ2-7	CASSVGDIASYEQYF
TRBV25-1	TRBJ2-7	CASSGGQPPYEQYF
TRBV6-1	TRBJ1-5	CASRDRRDQPQHF
TRBV4-1	TRBJ2-3	CASSLVGTGTDTQYF
TRBV7-3	TRBJ2-1	CASTRAGGGNEQFF
TRBV15	TRBJ1-2	CATSSLGRYGYTF
TRBV4-3	TRBJ2-1	CASSQVLAGSYNEQFF
TRBV19	TRBJ1-1	CASSYRDTEAFF
TRBV4-1	TRBJ2-7	CASSQGSGLLTGANYEQYF
TRBV9	TRBJ1-4	CASSVAVQTNEKLFF
TRBV10-3	TRBJ2-5	CAIRVAGVQETQYF
TRBV27	TRBJ2-5	CASRAGGGRETQYF
TRBV5-1	TRBJ2-7	CASSLVGTGYEQYF
TRBV10-3	TRBJ2-3	CAISSWEQISTDTQYF
TRBV30	TRBJ1-1	CAWGAGPTEAFF
TRBV18	TRBJ2-1	CASSPNVRPDEQFF
TRBV5-6	TRBJ1-2	CASSLAVVYGYTF
TRBV7-9	TRBJ2-7	CASSFGRDEQYF
TRBV4-1	TRBJ2-1	CASSQVTGRAPTYNEQFF
TRBV9	TRBJ2-2	CASSVGWVGRNTGELFF
TRBV10-3	TRBJ2-7	CAGSDVGGRAVYEQYF
TRBV12-5	TRBJ1-6	CASGGTGCPLHF
TRBV5-1	TRBJ2-1	CASSPLGTNEQFF
TRBV7-9	TRBJ1-4	CASSETGQIHEKLFF
TRBV5-4	TRBJ1-1	CASRHRGQGASVGTEAFF
TRBV7-2	TRBJ2-2	CASSFWAGEAGELFF
TRBV2	TRBJ2-5	CASSEAGETQYF
TRBV30	TRBJ1-4	CAWSEGLNEKLFF